The 21 T cell receptor beta chains below come from one sample, sequenced in a study of tumor-infiltrating lymphocytes in oesophageal squamous cell carcinoma. TCRdb recomputed calls from the PCR reads with MiXCR, one row per CDR3 protein. In the table there are approximately 3,600 distinct CDR3 sequences, over 15% of which are singletons. Sequenced: esophageal tumor tissue. The receptors here all came from a male donor with esophageal squamous cell carcinoma.

The genes are TRBV3-1 and TRBJ1-4; TRBD1 might be the D (5 bases). Germline lookup yields CDR1 LGHDT and CDR2 YNNKEL (reference sequence). The CDR3 has 15 amino acids. V lost 1 base, J lost 2 bases, and 8 bases lay in between. CDR3 DNA: TGTGCCAGCAGCCAAGGTGCAGGGACTAATGAAAAACTGTTTTTT. Translation: CASSQGAGTNEKLFF.

The chain employs TRBV20-1 and TRBJ2-3, with 14 bases lining up with TRBD2. The CDR3 length is 13 residues. Germline-derived CDR1 and CDR2 are DFQATT and SNEGSKA (reference sequence). V dropped 1 base and J dropped 9; count of bases not matched to a gene: 0. The CDR3 loop is CSARGLAGGTQYF. CDR3 in DNA: TGCAGTGCTAGAGGACTAGCGGGGGGGACGCAGTATTTT.

A word on this clonotype: The junction departs from the called germline gene at one end, perhaps through a read error. The chain uses TRBV5-6 and TRBJ2-5; perhaps D is TRBD1 or TRBD2 (5 bases each). The better agreement between TRBJ2-7 and the DNA end casts doubt on the J call. Germline V gene data show CDR1 as SGHDT and CDR2 as YYEEEE. The CDR3 loop spans 14 amino acids. The CDR3 sequence: CASSFRGRNYEQYF. The CDR3 DNA sequence: TGTGCGAGCAGCTTTCGGGGACGAAATTACGAGCAGTACTTC.

By proportion, this clonotype is medium-sized. The chain employs TRBV7-9 and TRBJ2-7; 11 nucleotides align to TRBD1. Trimming removed 5 bases from V and 4 bases from J; junction bases left unmatched: 4. This CDR3 has 14 residues. The germline V gene encodes CDR1 SEHNR and CDR2 FQNEAQ (reference sequence). This CDR3 is CASSPGTGGYEQYF. The CDR3 DNA reads TGTGCCAGCAGCCCCGGGACAGGGGGATACGAGCAGTACTTC.

Turning to this clonotype: The CDR3 carries no conserved terminal phenylalanine or tryptophan, so it likely arises from a read error. It is unclear where the CDR3 begins or ends on the DNA, so no DNA is shown, and the CDR3 is as TCRdb lists it. This chain uses TRBV7-3 with TRBJ2-3; TRBD1 is the table's D call and was not checked against the DNA. The germline CDR1 and CDR2 sequences are SGHTA and FQGTGA. With termini counted, the CDR3 has 11 amino acids. The CDR3: CASSPGGRSIL.

This clonotype was found many times. The rearrangement links TRBV5-1 to TRBJ2-5, with TRBD2 matching over 8 bases. Per germline, CDR1 SGHRS and CDR2 YFSETQ. The junction had 15 bases not matched to a gene; V was cut back by 0 bases and J by 11 bases. The length of the CDR3 is 16 residues. For the CDR3, the DNA is TGCGCCAGCAGCTTGGCCGCGGGGGGCCTTTACAATGAGCAGTACTTC. It codes for CASSLAAGGLYNEQYF.

In its sample, this clonotype was seen a few times. J is TRBJ2-1 and V is TRBV19; possibly TRBD2 for D (6 bases). The closer fit of TRBJ2-7 to the DNA end suggests the J call may be wrong. The CDR3 length is 16 residues. CDR1 and CDR2 from the germline V gene are LNHDA and SQIVND (reference sequence). CDR3 residues: CASSRARGDLYNEQYF. The CDR3, as DNA: TGTGCCAGTAGTAGGGCGCGGGGAGACTTGTACAATGAGCAGTACTTC.

In this sample, this clonotype turned up many times. Because it lacks the conserved phenylalanine or tryptophan at the end, this CDR3 is likely a read error. It is unclear where the CDR3 begins or ends on the DNA, so no DNA is shown, and the CDR3 is as TCRdb lists it. This chain links TRBV11-1 with TRBJ2-7; the DNA was not used to check the table's D call, TRBD1. The CDR3 is 17 residues long, counting both termini. Germline CDR1 is SGHAT and CDR2 is FQDESV (reference sequence). The chain's CDR3 is CASSLLRTGNYGYTFGS.

This clonotype is categorized as medium-sized. A read error may be the cause here, since a much bigger clone is one base away. V gene TRBV7-9 combines with J gene TRBJ2-5, with 12 nucleotides matching TRBD2. The CDR3 runs 18 residues. Germline V gene sequence: CDR1 SEHNR, CDR2 FQNEAQ (reference sequence). V shed 4 bases and J 11 bases; nucleotides not matched to a gene: 20. CDR3 in DNA: TGTGCCAGCAGCTCACCGACTAGCGGGGGCCGAGCTTACAATGAGCAGTACTTC. Translated, it gives CASSSPTSGGRAYNEQYF.

This clonotype occurred many times. With a much larger clone just one base away, this may be a read error. The chain has TRBV6-1 and TRBJ2-5, with 7 bases matching TRBD1. V was pared by 6 bases and J by 11 bases, with 12 bases of the junction left unmatched. CDR1 MNHNS and CDR2 SASEGT come from the germline V gene. This CDR3 has 13 residues. The CDR3: CASRTGYDNEQYF. The CDR3 DNA sequence: TGTGCCAGCAGGACAGGGTACGACAATGAGCAGTACTTC.

This clonotype was observed at least ten times. Possible read error: a much larger clone is one base away. The chain recombines TRBV5-4 with TRBJ2-5; D not resolved. The V end lost 3 bases, the J end lost 11 bases, and 17 bases lay between the germline ends. This CDR3 is 13 amino acids long. The germline V gene has CDR1 SGHNT and CDR2 YYREEE (reference sequence). CDR3 sequence (DNA): TGTGCCAGCAGCTCAGGACCATCCAATGAGCAGTACTTC. The encoded protein is CASSSGPSNEQYF. The complete variable domain, with remaining parts taken from reference TRBV5-4 and TRBJ2-5, reads ETGVTQSPTHLIKTRGQQVTLRCSSQSGHNTVSWYQQALGQGPQFIFQYYREEENGRGNFPPRFSGLQFPNYSSELNVNALELDDSALYLCASSSGPSNEQYFGPGTRLLVL.

This clonotype was counted between two and nine times. DNA for the CDR3: TGTGCCAGCAGCCAAACCTCAGGGGCGGGTGAAAAACTGTTTTTT. Translated, it gives CASSQTSGAGEKLFF. The rearrangement uses TRBV14 and TRBJ1-4; D might be TRBD1 (6 bases). The V gene lost 2 bases and the J gene lost 7 bases, with 14 bases spanning the gap. CDR3 size: 15 residues. The germline CDR1 and CDR2 sequences are SGHDN and FVKESK.

The V and J genes are TRBV7-4 and TRBJ2-5, with TRBD2 identical over 13 bases. In germline, CDR1 is SGHVT, CDR2 SQSDAQ. The V segment lost 5 bases and the J segment 1 base; nucleotides outside the gene matches: 1. CDR3 length: 15 amino acids. The CDR3 sequence: CASSRTSGSQETQYF. The CDR3 DNA sequence: TGTGCCAGCAGCCGGACTAGCGGGAGCCAAGAGACCCAGTACTTC.

This clonotype was detected ten times or more. The chain recombines TRBV19 with TRBJ2-1; D ambiguous. The germline CDR1 and CDR2 sequences are LNHDA and SQIVND (reference sequence). Trimming cost V 1 base and J 5 bases, with 12 bases left between them. This CDR3 has 15 residues. The CDR3 loop is CASSIGPLEHNEQFF. CDR3 nucleotide sequence: TGTGCCAGTAGTATAGGCCCCCTCGAGCACAATGAGCAGTTCTTC.

This clonotype is termed medium-sized. The chain carries TRBV28 and TRBJ2-1, with 7 nucleotides matching TRBD2. CDR3 length: 16 amino acids. Germline V gives CDR1 MDHEN, CDR2 SYDVKM. Trimming removed 4 bases from V and 1 base from J; junction bases left unmatched: 7. The CDR3 here is CASSSVGGWSYNEQFF. In DNA, the CDR3 is TGTGCCAGCAGTTCTGTCGGGGGGTGGTCCTACAATGAGCAGTTCTTC.

This clonotype was recorded many times. A much larger clone differs by one base, so this may be a read error. The chain recombines TRBV6-4 with TRBJ2-7; D remains ambiguous. The last part of the DNA fits TRBJ2-1 better; the J call may be wrong. Germline CDR1 MRHNA, CDR2 SNTAGT. The CDR3 loop spans 10 amino acids. This chain's CDR3 is CASPPYEQFF. The CDR3 DNA reads TGTGCCAGCCCACCCTACGAGCAGTTCTTC.

In its sample, this clonotype ranks as hyperexpanded. The rearrangement uses TRBV7-2 and TRBJ2-1; 8 bases map to TRBD2. The germline gives CDR1 SGHTA, CDR2 FQGNSA. This CDR3 has 14 residues. Trimming removed 8 bases from V and 3 bases from J; junction bases left unmatched: 6. The CDR3 loop is CASDPGGGYNEQFF. The CDR3 DNA reads TGTGCCAGCGATCCGGGGGGGGGCTACAATGAGCAGTTCTTC.

This clonotype showed up many times. The chain recombines TRBV6-1 with TRBJ2-2; D unclear. CDR1 and CDR2 (germline): MNHNS, SASEGT. This CDR3 is built from 13 residues. Trimming left V 5 bases short and J 3 bases short, with 7 bases between. In DNA, the CDR3 is TGTGCCAGCAGTTACCAGGACACCGGGGAGCTGTTTTTT. Protein: CASSYQDTGELFF.

A few counts support this clonotype. The final CDR3 position lacks the conserved phenylalanine or tryptophan, pointing to a likely read error. The DNA is omitted, as the CDR3 cannot be located on it reliably, and the CDR3 follows TCRdb's listing. The chain recombines TRBV11-1 with TRBJ2-1; the DNA was not compared with TRBD1, the D call given in the table. CDR1 is SGHAT, CDR2 FQDESV, per germline (reference sequence). Including both end residues, the CDR3 is 17 amino acids long. CDR3: CASSPWTPAGYGYTFGS.

This clonotype is medium-sized (0.01 to 0.1%) in the sample. The J gene is TRBJ1-2, the V gene TRBV7-2, with D possibly being TRBD1 (6 bases). Per germline, CDR1 SGHTA and CDR2 FQGNSA. The CDR3 is made up of 15 amino acids. Trimming shortened V by 1 base and J by 4 bases, and 13 bases separated the two germline ends. CDR3 in DNA: TGTGCCAGCAGCTTAGAGTGGGGGGCGGGCTATGGCTACACCTTC. It encodes CASSLEWGAGYGYTF. Full variable domain (remainder filled in from reference TRBV7-2 and TRBJ1-2): GAGVSQSPSNKVTEKGKDVELRCDPISGHTALYWYRQSLGQGLEFLIYFQGNSAPDKSGLPSDRFSAERTGGSVSTLTIQRTQQEDSAVYLCASSLEWGAGYGYTFGSGTRLTVV.

This clonotype was recorded many times. The chain is built from TRBV25-1 and TRBJ1-4; D perhaps matches TRBD1 (6 bases). Trimming took 1 base from V and 4 from J, leaving 13 bases between them. Germline CDR1 is MGHDK and CDR2 is SYGVNS. This CDR3 has 16 amino acids. CDR3: CASSESGQWINEKLFF. Written as DNA, the CDR3 is TGTGCCAGCAGTGAATCTGGACAGTGGATTAATGAAAAACTGTTTTTT. Filled out from reference TRBV25-1 and TRBJ1-4, the complete variable domain reads EADIYQTPRYLVIGTGKKITLECSQTMGHDKMYWYQQDPGMELHLIHYSYGVNSTEKGDLSSESTVSRIRTEHFPLTLESARPSHTSQYLCASSESGQWINEKLFFGSGTQLSVL.